The 27 T cell receptor beta chains in this list originate from one sample, sequenced in a study of blood T cell repertoires in COVID-19. Data came from immunoSEQ multiplex PCR; TCRdb stores just in-frame clones and leaves some out. Of approximately 210,000 clones in the sample, approximately 90% are singletons; the top ten hold about 1.8%. What was sequenced was peripheral blood. The receptors stem from a man between 65 and 85 years old with acute or convalescent COVID-19.

The rearrangement links TRBV7-9 to TRBJ1-1, with 7 bases lining up with TRBD1. Looked up from germline, CDR1 is SEHNR and CDR2 is FQNEAQ (reference sequence). Trimming removed 0 bases from V and 7 bases from J; junction bases left unmatched: 8. This CDR3 comprises 15 residues. In DNA form, the CDR3 reads TGTGCCAGCAGCTTAGCCCCTATGGGACAGAGTGAAGCTTTCTTT. Translation: CASSLAPMGQSEAFF.

The chain carries TRBV5-4 and TRBJ1-1; D not resolved. Per germline, CDR1 SGHNT and CDR2 YYREEE (reference sequence). This CDR3 has 12 amino acids. The ends were cut back, 2 bases at V and 6 bases at J, with 8 bases in the middle. The CDR3 sequence is CASSLRSSEAFF. CDR3 in DNA: TGTGCCAGCAGCTTAAGGAGTTCTGAAGCTTTCTTT.

The chain uses TRBV11-3 and TRBJ2-3; 7 bases line up with TRBD1. CDR3 length: 15 amino acids. The germline V gene has CDR1 SGHNT and CDR2 YENEEA. The J segment lost 3 bases and the V segment lost 6 bases, leaving 9 bases of the junction unmatched. The CDR3 sequence is CASSGGQSDTDTQYF. CDR3 sequence (DNA): TGTGCCAGCAGTGGGGGACAGTCTGATACAGATACGCAGTATTTT.

The chain links TRBV6-5 to TRBJ1-2; no definite D call. Deletions cut 6 bases from V and 5 bases from J, with 16 bases between. The CDR3 is 14 amino acids. Germline CDR1 reads MNHEY; CDR2 reads SVGAGI. The CDR3 DNA reads as TGTGCCAGCAGCCTAGGTTGGGGAGGATATGGCTACACCTTC. Translated, it gives CASSLGWGGYGYTF.

V usage is TRBV28 and J usage is TRBJ2-7; 8 bases map to TRBD2. With V trimmed by 4 bases and J by 2 bases, 4 bases remained unmatched. Germline V lookup: CDR1 MDHEN, CDR2 SYDVKM. CDR3 size: 14 residues. This chain's CDR3 is CASSSGTRPYEQYF. DNA for the CDR3: TGTGCCAGCAGTTCCGGGACTAGGCCCTACGAGCAGTACTTC.

The gene calls are TRBV2 and TRBJ2-2; possible D gene TRBD2, 6 bases. Germline lookup yields CDR1 SNHLY and CDR2 FYNNEI. V was trimmed by 1 base and J by 5 bases, leaving 11 bases between them. The CDR3 contains 15 residues. The CDR3: CASSEVPRGTGELFF. The CDR3 DNA follows: TGTGCCAGCAGTGAAGTCCCTCGGGGGACCGGGGAGCTGTTTTTT.

The gene calls are TRBV3-1 (or the pseudogene TRBV3-2) and TRBJ1-1; D not resolved. The CDR3 is made up of 13 amino acids. Germline loops: CDR1 LGHDT, CDR2 YNNKEL (reference sequence). V lost 4 bases, J lost 4 bases, and 10 bases lay in between. The DNA for the CDR3 is TGTGCCAGCAGCCCCCGAGGAGGCACTGAAGCTTTCTTT. The encoded protein is CASSPRGGTEAFF.

This sequence joins TRBV6-6 and TRBJ2-7; 11 positions agree with TRBD2. Germline V gene lookup returns CDR1 MNHNY and CDR2 SVGAGI (reference sequence). The CDR3 length is 18 residues. V dropped 5 bases and J dropped 2; count of bases not matched to a gene: 14. CDR3 sequence: CASSPRLSTSGSTYEQYF. CDR3 DNA sequence: TGTGCCAGCAGTCCCCGTCTGTCAACTAGCGGGAGCACCTACGAGCAGTACTTC.

DNA for the CDR3: TGTGCCAGCAGCGCGCTCCTCGACGAGCAGTACTTC. It yields the protein CASSALLDEQYF. The rearrangement links TRBV7-9 to TRBJ2-7, with D unclear. V was shortened by 5 bases and J by 5 bases, with 10 bases between the two germline ends. Germline V gene sequence: CDR1 SEHNR, CDR2 FQNEAQ (reference sequence). The CDR3 is 12 residues long. Supplemented by reference TRBV7-9 and TRBJ2-7, the full variable domain reads DTGVSQNPRHKITKRGQNVTFRCDPISEHNRLYWYRQTLGQGPEFLTYFQNEAQLEKSRLLSDRFSAERPKGSFSTLEIQRTEQGDSAMYLCASSALLDEQYFGPGTRLTVT.

The chain employs TRBV7-2 and TRBJ2-1, with 9 bases identical to TRBD2. Germline CDR1 is SGHTA and CDR2 is FQGNSA. V gave up 6 bases and J gave up 8 bases; unmatched junction bases: 17. The length of the CDR3 is 17 residues. The CDR3 sequence: CASRGAGSGSVGYEQFF. The CDR3 coding sequence is TGTGCCAGCAGGGGCGCGGGTAGCGGGAGTGTAGGCTATGAGCAGTTCTTC.

This chain connects TRBV9 to TRBJ2-7, with 9 nucleotides matching TRBD1. CDR3 length equals 16 residues. Trimming cost V 5 bases and J 3 bases; bases outside gene matches: 12. The germline V gene has CDR1 SGDLS and CDR2 YYNGEE. CDR3 loop: CASSPMSGTGYYEQYF. CDR3 DNA: TGTGCCAGCAGTCCAATGTCTGGGACAGGGTACTACGAGCAGTACTTC. Complete variable domain (other parts from reference TRBV9 and TRBJ2-7): DSGVTQTPKHLITATGQRVTLRCSPRSGDLSVYWYQQSLDQGLQFLIQYYNGEERAKGNILERFSAQQFPDLHSELNLSSLELGDSALYFCASSPMSGTGYYEQYFGPGTRLTVT.

The chain links TRBV5-4 to TRBJ2-7; no definite D call. Germline V lookup: CDR1 SGHNT, CDR2 YYREEE (reference sequence). This CDR3 comprises 16 residues. Trimming cost V 0 bases and J 1 base, with 14 bases left between them. The CDR3 region is CASSLALAGGSYEQYF. In DNA form, the CDR3 reads TGTGCCAGCAGCTTGGCCTTGGCAGGTGGGTCCTACGAGCAGTACTTC.

V is TRBV4-2 and J is TRBJ2-4, with a tentative D call TRBD1 (6 bases). The ends were cut back, 1 base at V and 7 bases at J, with 11 bases in the middle. CDR1 LGHNA and CDR2 YNFKEQ come from the germline V gene. The CDR3 consists of 14 residues. CDR3 loop: CASSQVSQGNIQYF. In DNA, the CDR3 is TGTGCCAGCAGCCAAGTGTCCCAGGGGAACATTCAGTACTTC.

The chain recombines TRBV9 with TRBJ2-1, with D perhaps TRBD2 (6 bases). The CDR3 length is 17 residues. The germline V gene has CDR1 SGDLS and CDR2 YYNGEE. V was clipped by 0 bases and J by 5 bases, with 18 bases between them. The CDR3 sequence is CASSVDWGGIMNNEQFF. The CDR3 region has the DNA TGTGCCAGCAGCGTAGATTGGGGCGGGATAATGAACAATGAGCAGTTCTTC.

This chain connects TRBV6-5 to TRBJ1-1; possibly TRBD1 for D (5 bases). Trimming shortened V by 7 bases and J by 1 base, and 13 bases separated the two germline ends. Germline CDR1 reads MNHEY; CDR2 reads SVGAGI. The CDR3 extends over 14 amino acids. CDR3 sequence (DNA): TGTGCCAGCAACCAGGGATATGGGAACACTGAAGCTTTCTTT. Encoded protein: CASNQGYGNTEAFF.

The J gene is TRBJ1-3, the V gene TRBV6-5, with 8 positions matching TRBD1. This CDR3 is built from 14 residues. Germline-derived CDR1 and CDR2 are MNHEY and SVGAGI. J lost 4 bases, V lost 6 bases, and 5 bases had no gene match. This CDR3 reads CASSNRGAGNTIYF. Here the CDR3 DNA reads TGTGCCAGCAGCAACAGGGGGGCAGGAAACACCATATATTTT.

The chain links TRBV13 to TRBJ1-4; D is undetermined. This CDR3 comprises 15 residues. Per the germline V gene, CDR1 is PRHDT and CDR2 is FYEKMQ (reference sequence). V lost 0 bases, J lost 0 bases, and 5 bases lay in between. The CDR3 DNA is TGTGCCAGCAGCTTAGGACAGACAACTAATGAAAAACTGTTTTTT. This codes for CASSLGQTTNEKLFF.

The V gene is TRBV7-8, the J gene TRBJ2-1; TRBD1 matches 9 bases. Germline lookup yields CDR1 SGHVS and CDR2 FQNEAQ. The J segment lost 1 base and the V segment lost 5 bases, leaving 12 bases of the junction unmatched. CDR3 length: 18 amino acids. CDR3 residues: CASSHPIQGAPSYNEQFF. The CDR3 DNA is TGTGCCAGCAGCCACCCTATACAGGGGGCACCGTCCTACAATGAGCAGTTCTTC.

Only one count was recorded for this clone. The V and J genes are TRBV15 and TRBJ2-5; 7 bases fit TRBD2. This CDR3 spans 15 amino acids. CDR1 and CDR2 from the germline V gene are LNHNV and YYDKDF (reference sequence). J gave up 1 base and V 2 bases, and 4 bases lay outside the gene matches. The CDR3 loop is CATSRPTSAQETQYF. The DNA of the CDR3 is TGTGCCACCAGCAGACCCACTAGCGCCCAAGAGACCCAGTACTTC.

The rearrangement joins TRBV19 to TRBJ1-3; D is possibly TRBD1 (5 bases). Germline CDR1 is LNHDA and CDR2 is SQIVND (reference sequence). The germline V and J ends were trimmed by 4 bases and 1 base, with 11 bases remaining between them. The CDR3 is 15 amino acids. DNA for the CDR3: TGTGCCAGTAGTACCTCGACAGCATCTGGAAACACCATATATTTT. Protein product: CASSTSTASGNTIYF.

The chain couples TRBV16 to TRBJ2-7; D may be TRBD1 (6 bases). The CDR3 extends over 14 amino acids. Trimming took off 2 bases at V and 7 bases at J, with 15 bases between the two ends. Germline values: CDR1 KGHSY, CDR2 FQNENV. CDR3 sequence: CASSQQGMGREQYF. The CDR3 nucleotides are TGTGCCAGCAGCCAACAGGGGATGGGAAGGGAGCAGTACTTC.

The chain employs TRBV9 and TRBJ2-5, with D perhaps TRBD2 (5 bases). The CDR3 extends over 14 amino acids. The V gene's germline CDR1 is SGDLS and CDR2 YYNGEE. Trimming removed 4 bases at V and 1 base at J, with 11 bases between. Written as DNA, the CDR3 is TGTGCCAGCAGCCGATCTGGACTCCAAGAGACCCAGTACTTC. It codes for CASSRSGLQETQYF. Full variable domain (rest looked up from reference TRBV9 and TRBJ2-5): DSGVTQTPKHLITATGQRVTLRCSPRSGDLSVYWYQQSLDQGLQFLIQYYNGEERAKGNILERFSAQQFPDLHSELNLSSLELGDSALYFCASSRSGLQETQYFGPGTRLLVL.

The J gene is TRBJ2-7, the V gene TRBV28; D gene ambiguous. CDR1 and CDR2 (germline): MDHEN, SYDVKM. CDR3 length equals 14 residues. The V and J ends lost 6 bases and 6 bases respectively, with 18 bases between them. CDR3 protein: CASRERPAVGEQYF. The CDR3 DNA sequence: TGTGCCAGCAGGGAGCGCCCCGCTGTTGGCGAGCAGTACTTC.

The J gene is TRBJ1-2, the V gene TRBV28, with D tentatively TRBD1 (5 bases). The CDR3 spans 11 residues. The V end lost 4 bases, the J end lost 10 bases, and 10 bases lay between the germline ends. Germline V lookup: CDR1 MDHEN, CDR2 SYDVKM. In nucleotides, the CDR3 is TGTGCCAGCAGTTCCCAGGGTACCTACACCTTC. Encoded protein: CASSSQGTYTF.

CDR3: CASSFGQGNHEQYF. For the CDR3, the DNA is TGTGCCAGCAGTTTTGGACAGGGTAACCACGAGCAGTACTTC. The chain employs TRBV27 and TRBJ2-7; 8 positions match TRBD1. With V trimmed by 3 bases and J by 5 bases, 6 bases remained unmatched. Germline V gives CDR1 MNHEY, CDR2 SMNVEV (reference sequence). The CDR3 runs to 14 residues.

V and J are TRBV7-3 and TRBJ2-1; TRBD1 agrees at 7 bases. V shed 5 bases, J shed 2 bases, and the junction held 3 bases outside the gene matches. Germline-derived CDR1 and CDR2 are SGHTA and FQGTGA. This CDR3 contains 14 residues. CDR3 in amino acids: CASSTQGAYNEQFF. For the CDR3, the DNA is TGTGCCAGCAGCACCCAGGGGGCCTACAATGAGCAGTTCTTC.

This chain uses TRBV4-2 with TRBJ2-7; 9 bases align to TRBD2. From germline, CDR1 is LGHNA and CDR2 YNFKEQ. This CDR3 has 16 residues. V was pared by 0 bases and J by 3 bases, with 6 bases of the junction left unmatched. CDR3 DNA sequence: TGTGCCAGCAGCCAAGAGGTCGCTAGCGGGATCTACGAGCAGTACTTC. Its translation: CASSQEVASGIYEQYF.